The present TCR beta chain was sequenced within a study of identical twins. TCRdb ran MiXCR on the 5' RACE reads and lists one entry per CDR3 protein. The table lists 350,000 or so distinct CDR3 sequences, approximately 13% of them singletons. This clonotype was seen repeatedly, ten times or more. The germline CDR1 and CDR2 sequences are LGHNA and YNFKEQ. CDR3 length: 16 residues. V shed 0 bases and J 5 bases; nucleotides not matched to a gene: 5. This sample also appeared in a second study, on yellow fever vaccine responses in identical twins.

This receptor was obtained from a woman in her late teens or twenties in good health. The rearrangement links TRBV4-2 to TRBJ2-7; 12 bases map to TRBD2. Sequences were obtained from CD8+ T cells sorted from blood. The CDR3 region has the DNA TGTGCCAGCAGCCAAGACGTAGCTAGCGGGAGGGACGAGCAGTACTTC. Residues: CASSQDVASGRDEQYF.